The TCR beta chain described here comes from a study of cytomegalovirus exposure and HLA in healthy donors. Study findings and constraints: A few CMV-associated chains proved CMV antigen-specific in vitro.

It was with 60 Vbeta and 13 Jbeta primers that the PCR ran. TCRdb's copy holds only in-frame clones and misses some; the assay was immunoSEQ multiplex PCR. The sample has 90,000 to 120,000 clones; 74% are singletons. V gave up 6 bases and J gave up 5 bases; unmatched junction bases: 3. There are 14 residues in the CDR3. Germline CDR1 and CDR2: SGHRS and YFSETQ. This clone occurred once. Antigen: not known. The sequenced sample was PBMCs. This receptor was taken from a woman aged 40 to 50 in good health and CMV-seropositive. This rearrangement joins TRBV5-1 to TRBJ2-1; 12 positions agree with TRBD1. The DNA for the CDR3 is TGCGCCAGCAACCGGGACAGGGGGCACAATGAGCAGTTCTTC. It codes for CASNRDRGHNEQFF.